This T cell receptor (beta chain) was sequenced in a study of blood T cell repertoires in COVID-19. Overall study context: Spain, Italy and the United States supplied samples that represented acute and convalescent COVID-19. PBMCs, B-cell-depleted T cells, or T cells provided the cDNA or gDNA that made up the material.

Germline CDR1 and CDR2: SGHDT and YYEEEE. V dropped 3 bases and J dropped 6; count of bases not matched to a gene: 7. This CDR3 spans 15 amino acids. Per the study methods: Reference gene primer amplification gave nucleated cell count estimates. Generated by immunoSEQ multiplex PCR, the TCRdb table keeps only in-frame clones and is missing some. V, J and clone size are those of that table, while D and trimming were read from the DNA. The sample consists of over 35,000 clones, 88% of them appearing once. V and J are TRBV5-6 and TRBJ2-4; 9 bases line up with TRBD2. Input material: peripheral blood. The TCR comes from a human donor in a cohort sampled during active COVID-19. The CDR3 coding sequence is TGTGCCAGCAGCTCCAGCGGGGGGTTAATAAACATTCAGTACTTC. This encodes CASSSSGGLINIQYF.